Each of the 30 T cell receptor beta chains below was sequenced from the same sample in a study of T-cell memory formation after mild COVID-19. TCRdb reprocessed the 5' RACE reads via MiXCR and lists one record per CDR3 protein. The profile covers around 250,000 distinct CDR3 sequences, with around 15% appearing a single time and roughly 25% taken by the ten largest. The sample comprised PBMCs or a T cell subset sorted from them (not recorded which). The receptors come from a man aged 18 to 30 who had mild COVID-19 (a few samples of this study predate the infection). Cell type and time point are not known.

The rearrangement links TRBV29-1 to TRBJ1-2, with D unresolved. V shed 7 bases and J shed 4 bases, with 13 bases lying between them. Germline values: CDR1 SQVTM, CDR2 ANQGSEA. This CDR3 region has 12 residues. CDR3 residues: CSDYRPPYGYTF. CDR3 nucleotide sequence: TGCAGCGACTACCGTCCACCCTATGGCTACACCTTC.

The rearrangement joins TRBV9 to TRBJ2-3; the D call may be TRBD1 or TRBD2 (5 bases each). The germline CDR1 and CDR2 sequences are SGDLS and YYNGEE. This CDR3 spans 15 amino acids. V was clipped by 3 bases and J by 2 bases, with 13 bases between them. CDR3 loop: CASSDDSDYTDTQYF. For the CDR3, the DNA is TGTGCCAGCAGCGACGACAGTGACTACACAGATACGCAGTATTTT.

The chain recombines TRBV7-2 with TRBJ2-5; D gene unclear. In germline, CDR1 is SGHTA, CDR2 FQGNSA. V gave up 10 bases and J gave up 5 bases, with 17 bases separating them. The CDR3 sequence is 13 residues long. Here the CDR3 DNA reads TGTGCCATCTCCGGGTCCAGGACCGAGACCCAGTACTTC. It is translated as CAISGSRTETQYF. Variable domain in full (rest from reference TRBV7-2 and TRBJ2-5): GAGVSQSPSNKVTEKGKDVELRCDPISGHTALYWYRQSLGQGLEFLIYFQGNSAPDKSGLPSDRFSAERTGGSVSTLTIQRTQQEDSAVYLCAISGSRTETQYFGPGTRLLVL.

V is TRBV7-9 and J is TRBJ1-2; D may be TRBD1 (5 bases). Germline values: CDR1 SEHNR, CDR2 FQNEAQ (reference sequence). V gave up 0 bases and J gave up 4 bases, with 12 bases separating them. The CDR3 sequence is 15 residues long. CDR3 coding DNA: TGTGCCAGCAGCTTAGCTGCCAGGGTAGTCTATGGCTACACCTTC. Protein product: CASSLAARVVYGYTF.

This clonotype has just a few counts. The rearrangement links TRBV5-1 to TRBJ2-1; 7 bases line up with TRBD1. CDR1 and CDR2 from the germline V gene are SGHRS and YFSETQ. The V gene end was trimmed by 4 bases and the J gene end by 8 bases; junction bases not matched to a gene: 15. This CDR3 comprises 16 residues. CDR3 DNA sequence: TGCGCCAGCAGCGCCTTATGGGACAGAGAACACCATGAGCAGTTCTTC. This translates into CASSALWDREHHEQFF.

V is TRBV9 and J is TRBJ2-3; 9 nucleotides line up with TRBD1. Germline CDR1 reads SGDLS; CDR2 reads YYNGEE. The CDR3 spans 18 residues. Trimming took 4 bases from V and 4 from J; bases not matched to a gene: 16. CDR3 nucleotides: TGTGCCAGCAGCCTCACGTTCTACCGGGACAGGGCGTCAGATACGCAGTATTTT. Amino acids: CASSLTFYRDRASDTQYF. The complete variable domain, with remaining parts taken from reference TRBV9 and TRBJ2-3, reads DSGVTQTPKHLITATGQRVTLRCSPRSGDLSVYWYQQSLDQGLQFLIQYYNGEERAKGNILERFSAQQFPDLHSELNLSSLELGDSALYFCASSLTFYRDRASDTQYFGPGTRLTVL.

In its sample, this clonotype was seen many times. V is TRBV4-3 and J is TRBJ2-5, with D perhaps TRBD2 (6 bases). Looked up from germline, CDR1 is LGHNA and CDR2 is YSLEER. The CDR3 loop spans 15 amino acids. V lost 0 bases to trimming and J lost 5 bases, with 13 bases between them. The CDR3 is CASSQEARDLETQYF. DNA of the CDR3: TGCGCCAGCAGCCAAGAAGCGCGGGACCTCGAGACCCAGTACTTC.

The chain has TRBV5-6 and TRBJ2-3, with 9 bases fitting TRBD1. CDR3 length equals 15 residues. Looked up from germline, CDR1 is SGHDT and CDR2 is YYEEEE. The V segment lost 3 bases and the J segment 5 bases; nucleotides outside the gene matches: 7. This CDR3 is CASSSNRGREDTQYF. CDR3 nucleotide sequence: TGTGCCAGCAGCTCAAACAGGGGGCGGGAAGATACGCAGTATTTT.

This clonotype turned up a few times. The V and J genes are TRBV4-3 and TRBJ2-3; 8 nucleotides align to TRBD2. The CDR3 has 15 residues. Looked up from germline, CDR1 is LGHNA and CDR2 is YSLEER. J gave up 5 bases and V 1 base, and 5 bases lay outside the gene matches. The DNA for the CDR3 is TGCGCCAGCAGCCAAGGGACTAGCTTGAGAGATACGCAGTATTTT. Translating it yields CASSQGTSLRDTQYF.

Comments on this clonotype: Germline and junction disagree at one end, which may indicate a read error. The chain couples TRBV5-1 to TRBJ2-2; possible D gene TRBD2, 5 bases. The germline V gene encodes CDR1 SGHRS and CDR2 YFSETQ. The CDR3 contains 14 residues. CDR3 in amino acids: CASRTDPNTGELIF. The CDR3, as DNA: TGCGCCAGCAGAACTGACCCGAACACCGGGGAGCTGATTTTT.

The chain is built from TRBV7-9 and TRBJ2-7, with D hard to call. The CDR3 contains 13 residues. The ends were cut back, 5 bases at V and 0 bases at J, with 8 bases in the middle. Per the germline V gene, CDR1 is SEHNR and CDR2 is FQNEAQ (reference sequence). The CDR3 region has the DNA TGTGCCAGCAGCCAGCAGGACTCCTACGAGCAGTACTTC. It is translated as CASSQQDSYEQYF. The full variable domain, in which reference TRBV7-9 and TRBJ2-7 provide the parts outside the CDR3, is DTGVSQNPRHKITKRGQNVTFRCDPISEHNRLYWYRQTLGQGPEFLTYFQNEAQLEKSRLLSDRFSAERPKGSFSTLEIQRTEQGDSAMYLCASSQQDSYEQYFGPGTRLTVT.

The chain joins TRBV4-2 to TRBJ2-3; 9 positions match TRBD1. The CDR3 runs to 17 residues. The junction had 10 bases not matched to a gene; V was cut back by 4 bases and J by 2 bases. From germline, CDR1 is LGHNA and CDR2 YNFKEQ. CDR3: CASSPLRTGDTTDTQYF. The CDR3 nucleotides read TGTGCCAGCAGCCCCCTCAGGACAGGGGACACCACAGATACGCAGTATTTT.

Only a few counts were recorded for this clonotype. The gene calls are TRBV14 and TRBJ1-1; D remains unclear. The V and J ends lost 1 base and 7 bases respectively, with 16 bases between them. Germline V CDR1 and CDR2: SGHDN, FVKESK. The CDR3 is made up of 15 amino acids. The CDR3 region is CASSQGSLWADEAFF. Here the CDR3 DNA reads TGTGCCAGCAGCCAAGGTTCTCTTTGGGCCGATGAAGCTTTCTTT.

This rearrangement joins TRBV4-2 to TRBJ2-5, with D perhaps TRBD2 (7 bases). CDR1 is LGHNA, CDR2 YNFKEQ, per germline. V lost 1 base and J lost 5, with 14 bases in between. The CDR3 loop spans 15 amino acids. For the CDR3, the DNA is TGTGCCAGCAGCCAAGGAGGGGGGGCCGGCGAGACCCAGTACTTC. Residues: CASSQGGGAGETQYF.

CDR3 coding DNA: TGCGCCAGCAGTGACAGAAAGAACACCGGGGAGCTGTTTTTT. Translating gives CASSDRKNTGELFF. The chain carries TRBV5-1 and TRBJ2-2; possibly TRBD1 for D (5 bases). Trimming took 5 bases from V and 1 from J, leaving 9 bases between them. CDR3 length: 14 residues. Looked up from germline, CDR1 is SGHRS and CDR2 is YFSETQ.

This clonotype was counted between two and nine times. The chain carries TRBV18 and TRBJ1-5; TRBD1 matches 8 bases. Germline CDR1 and CDR2: KGHSH and LQKENI. The V gene end was trimmed by 3 bases and the J gene end by 4 bases; junction bases not matched to a gene: 8. The CDR3 contains 16 residues. CDR3 nucleotide sequence: TGTGCCAGCTCACCCAGCGGACAGGGTCATAATCAGCCCCAGCATTTT. The encoded protein is CASSPSGQGHNQPQHF.

This clonotype was picked up many times. The chain employs TRBV5-1 and TRBJ1-3; D is undetermined. V lost 2 bases and J lost 4, with 10 bases in between. Germline CDR1 SGHRS, CDR2 YFSETQ. The CDR3 totals 14 residues. The CDR3 nucleotides are TGCGCCAGCAGCTTAAGGACGGGGGGAAACACCATATATTTT. This encodes CASSLRTGGNTIYF.

This clonotype has more than one count but fewer than ten. The chain couples TRBV6-6 to TRBJ1-1; no definite D call. CDR1 is MNHNY, CDR2 SVGAGI, per germline (reference sequence). With 7 bases removed from V and 6 bases from J, the gap between germline ends came to 18 bases. CDR3 length equals 14 residues. The CDR3 DNA reads as TGTGCCAGCACCCATCCTCGTTATAGGGCTGAAGCTTTCTTT. Its protein product is CASTHPRYRAEAFF.

This clonotype has more than one count but fewer than ten. The chain combines TRBV27 with TRBJ2-7; no firm D call. Germline V gene data show CDR1 as MNHEY and CDR2 as SMNVEV (reference sequence). The CDR3 has 13 amino acids. Trimming cost V 5 bases and J 1 base, with 9 bases left between them. In nucleotides, the CDR3 is TGTGCCAGCAGTCCCATACCGTCCTACGAGCAGTACTTC. Translation: CASSPIPSYEQYF.

The chain combines TRBV12-3 or TRBV12-4 with TRBJ2-5; 7 nucleotides agree with TRBD2. With 7 bases clipped from V and 10 bases from J, the junction kept 15 bases outside the gene matches. The CDR3 runs 14 residues. This CDR3 is CASKPHLLWGGQYF. As DNA, the CDR3 is TGTGCCAGCAAACCCCACTTGTTATGGGGGGGCCAGTACTTC.

The chain has TRBV20-1 and TRBJ2-2; D gene ambiguous. There are 13 residues in the CDR3. Trimming took off 2 bases at V and 0 bases at J, with 4 bases between the two ends. Germline loops: CDR1 DFQATT, CDR2 SNEGSKA (reference sequence). In nucleotides, the CDR3 is TGCAGTGCTAGAACAGCGAACACCGGGGAGCTGTTTTTT. Its protein product is CSARTANTGELFF.

The rearrangement joins TRBV4-3 to TRBJ2-3, with TRBD2 as a possible D gene (6 bases). This CDR3 is 16 amino acids long. V was shortened by 4 bases and J by 0 bases, with 14 bases between the two germline ends. CDR1 is LGHNA and CDR2 is YSLEER in the germline V gene. The CDR3 DNA is TGCGCCAGCAGCCCCCGGTGGGGGACTAGCACAGATACGCAGTATTTT. As protein: CASSPRWGTSTDTQYF.

The chain couples TRBV4-1 to TRBJ2-7; 8 nucleotides agree with TRBD1. The CDR3 extends over 16 amino acids. CDR1 is MGHRA and CDR2 is YSYEKL in the germline V gene. V trimming: 4 bases; J trimming: 2 bases; junction bases outside the gene matches: 10. CDR3 protein: CASSRYTGTGTYEQYF. The CDR3 DNA reads TGCGCCAGCAGCCGATACACCGGGACAGGAACCTACGAGCAGTACTTC.

The rearrangement links TRBV6-5 to TRBJ1-4; D not certain. Germline CDR1 and CDR2: MNHEY and SVGAGI. The length of the CDR3 is 14 residues. Trimming left V 5 bases short and J 6 bases short, with 13 bases between. CDR3 DNA: TGTGCCAGCAGTACATCCGGGGAGCATGAAAAACTGTTTTTT. This codes for CASSTSGEHEKLFF.

This clonotype turned up a few times. The chain uses TRBV11-2 and TRBJ2-3; no definite D call. Between the trimmed V and J ends, which lost 5 bases and 6 bases, there was a span of 6 bases. The germline V gene has CDR1 SGHAT and CDR2 FQNNGV. This CDR3 has 11 residues. CDR3 in amino acids: CASSPYDTQYF. Written as DNA, the CDR3 is TGTGCCAGCAGCCCCTATGATACGCAGTATTTT.

The rearrangement uses TRBV10-3 and TRBJ2-2; no reliable D call. This CDR3 has 14 residues. V lost 9 bases to trimming and J lost 0 bases, with 11 bases between them. Germline values: CDR1 ENHRY, CDR2 SYGVKD. CDR3 DNA sequence: TGTGCCATGTCCCAGGAACCGAACACCGGGGAGCTGTTTTTT. This gives the protein CAMSQEPNTGELFF.

The sample holds many counts of this clonotype. This chain connects TRBV7-2 to TRBJ2-1; TRBD2 matches at 12 bases. After removal of 5 bases from V and 8 bases from J, the junction contained 13 bases not matched to a gene. CDR3 length: 17 residues. CDR1 SGHTA and CDR2 FQGNSA come from the germline V gene. The CDR3 nucleotides are TGTGCCAGCAGCGAACTCCCCGGGCTAGCGGGGGGGGATGAGCAGTTCTTC. Amino acid sequence: CASSELPGLAGGDEQFF. The whole variable domain, filled in from reference TRBV7-2 and TRBJ2-1, reads GAGVSQSPSNKVTEKGKDVELRCDPISGHTALYWYRQSLGQGLEFLIYFQGNSAPDKSGLPSDRFSAERTGGSVSTLTIQRTQQEDSAVYLCASSELPGLAGGDEQFFGPGTRLTVL.

Only a few counts were recorded for this clonotype. The chain couples TRBV7-3 to TRBJ2-3, with 8 positions matching TRBD2. The V segment lost 4 bases and the J segment 10 bases; nucleotides outside the gene matches: 10. The germline V gene has CDR1 SGHTA and CDR2 FQGTGA. The CDR3 loop spans 14 amino acids. CDR3 bases: TGTGCCAGCAGCTGGACTAGCTGGGCCTTAGCGCAGTATTTT. It specifies CASSWTSWALAQYF.

The V call is TRBV11-2, the J call TRBJ2-7; the D gene is possibly TRBD1 (9 bases). In germline, CDR1 is SGHAT, CDR2 FQNNGV. The V end was cut by 5 bases, the J end by 0 bases, with 26 bases between. The CDR3 is made up of 19 amino acids. As DNA, the CDR3 is TGTGCCAGCAGCCGGGGGGGAGGACAGGGGTCTTACTCCTCCTACGAGCAGTACTTC. Its translation: CASSRGGGQGSYSSYEQYF.

V is TRBV7-9 and J is TRBJ1-1; a possible D gene is TRBD1 (5 bases). V dropped 10 bases and J dropped 5 bases, with 20 bases sitting between them. The CDR3 is 14 residues long. The germline gives CDR1 SEHNR, CDR2 FQNEAQ (reference sequence). The CDR3 spells CATLRGGGLTEAFF. CDR3 coding DNA: TGTGCCACCCTTAGGGGCGGGGGGTTAACTGAAGCTTTCTTT. Complete variable domain (other parts from reference TRBV7-9 and TRBJ1-1): DTGVSQNPRHKITKRGQNVTFRCDPISEHNRLYWYRQTLGQGPEFLTYFQNEAQLEKSRLLSDRFSAERPKGSFSTLEIQRTEQGDSAMYLCATLRGGGLTEAFFGQGTRLTVV.